Listed here are 11 T cell receptor beta chains from one sample, sequenced in a study of cytomegalovirus exposure and HLA in healthy donors. Researchers ran the PCR with 60 Vbeta and 13 Jbeta primers. Here immunoSEQ multiplex PCR was the method, and the copy in TCRdb shows in-frame clones only, minus some. The sample has about 190,000 clones, 65% to 80% seen once. Sequenced input: PBMCs. All receptors derive from a woman in her thirties or forties in good health and CMV-seronegative.

This rearrangement joins TRBV28 to TRBJ2-7; the match to TRBD2 covers 7 bases. The closer fit of TRBJ2-1 to the DNA end suggests the J call may be wrong. Germline values: CDR1 MDHEN, CDR2 SYDVKM. The CDR3 is 16 amino acids. CDR3 nucleotides: TGTGCCAGCAGTTTATTAAAGCGGGGCGTGAACAATGAGCAGTTCTTC. Translation gives CASSLLKRGVNNEQFF.

This clone was seen only once. J is TRBJ2-1 and V is TRBV25-1, with D possibly being TRBD2 (5 bases). V gave up 4 bases and J gave up 3 bases, with 13 bases separating them. Per germline, CDR1 MGHDK and CDR2 SYGVNS. This CDR3 region has 15 residues. The CDR3 is CASSASLILYNEQFF. The CDR3 DNA is TGTGCCAGCAGTGCTAGCCTTATCCTCTACAATGAGCAGTTCTTC.

This clone was observed a single time. V and J are TRBV6-4 and TRBJ1-1, with D tentatively TRBD1 (5 bases). The CDR3 length is 14 residues. V was pared by 3 bases and J by 1 base, with 9 bases between. Germline loops: CDR1 MRHNA, CDR2 SNTAGT. CDR3 sequence (DNA): TGTGCCAGCAGTGAGAGGGGAGGGAACACTGAAGCTTTCTTT. Translation gives CASSERGGNTEAFF.

CDR3 sequence: CAITNLASGNEQFF. CDR3 in DNA: TGTGCCATCACCAACCTAGCGTCAGGCAATGAGCAGTTCTTC. The chain employs TRBV10-3 and TRBJ2-1, with D maybe TRBD2 (6 bases). Germline V lookup: CDR1 ENHRY, CDR2 SYGVKD. This CDR3 comprises 14 residues. V shed 7 bases and J shed 6 bases, with 16 bases lying between them.

The chain employs TRBV23-1 and TRBJ2-1; weak D call: TRBD1 (6 bases). TRBV23-1 is an ORF, with its function uncertain. Deletions cut 3 bases from V and 14 bases from J, with 17 bases between. This CDR3 has 13 amino acids. CDR3 nucleotide sequence: TGCGCCAGCAGTCACCACCCAGGGGTCCCGGAGTTCTTC. Amino acid sequence: CASSHHPGVPEFF.

The chain recombines TRBV7-2 with TRBJ2-7; the D is unclear. Germline-derived CDR1 and CDR2 are SGHTA and FQGNSA. The CDR3 runs 13 residues. Trimming pared 3 bases from V and 7 bases from J, leaving 13 bases between. The CDR3, as DNA: TGTGCCAGCAGCTTTAAAGGAGCAAGGGAGCAGTACTTC. As protein: CASSFKGAREQYF.

V is TRBV6-5 and J is TRBJ2-3; 8 positions agree with TRBD2. The CDR3 consists of 15 residues. Germline CDR1 reads MNHEY; CDR2 reads SVGAGI. The V and J ends lost 6 bases and 1 base, in that order; junction bases with no gene match: 6. Here the CDR3 reads CASSPAGEGTDTQYF. CDR3 bases: TGTGCCAGCAGCCCAGCGGGAGAGGGCACAGATACGCAGTATTTT.

This clone turned up a few times. The V call is TRBV11-2, the J call TRBJ2-3; perhaps TRBD2 as D (6 bases). From germline, CDR1 is SGHAT and CDR2 FQNNGV. Trimming cost V 1 base and J 0 bases, with 14 bases left between them. The CDR3 has 17 amino acids. CDR3 in DNA: TGTGCCAGCAGCTTAGGGGGTAGCGGAATTAGCACAGATACGCAGTATTTT. Protein product: CASSLGGSGISTDTQYF.

The rearrangement joins TRBV27 to TRBJ2-5; 9 bases are shared with TRBD1. Germline CDR1 and CDR2: MNHEY and SMNVEV (reference sequence). The ends lost 5 bases at V and 4 bases at J; junction bases unmatched: 5. The CDR3 is 14 amino acids. CDR3 DNA: TGTGCCAGCAGTCTCGGGACAGGGCGAGAGACCCAGTACTTC. It is translated as CASSLGTGRETQYF.

This chain joins TRBV4-1 and TRBJ2-2; D is undetermined. The length of the CDR3 is 15 residues. V was cut by 4 bases and J by 4 bases, with 13 bases left in between. Germline values: CDR1 MGHRA, CDR2 YSYEKL. The DNA for the CDR3 is TGCGCCAGCAGCCCGCAAGGCAGGCTCACCGGGGAGCTGTTTTTT. Its protein is CASSPQGRLTGELFF.

This clone turned up a few times. V gene TRBV29-1 combines with J gene TRBJ1-2, with 7 bases aligning to TRBD1. Per the germline V gene, CDR1 is SQVTM and CDR2 is ANQGSEA. The CDR3 has 13 residues. The V segment lost 5 bases and the J segment 4 bases; nucleotides outside the gene matches: 7. CDR3 region: CSVSRQGGYGYTF. The CDR3 DNA reads as TGCAGCGTTTCCCGACAGGGCGGCTATGGCTACACCTTC.